Listed below are T cell receptor beta chains from one sample, sequenced in a study of Graves' ophthalmopathy and Graves' hyperthyroidism. One entry per CDR3 protein results from TCRdb running MiXCR on the multiplex PCR reads. The repertoire includes more than 1,000,000 distinct CDR3 sequences, about 40% of them detected once, and 11% sits in the top ten. Material: peripheral blood or thyroid tissue (not recorded which). Receptor source: an adult man with Graves' hyperthyroidism. Both conserved end residues are part of each CDR3. Each record gives: CDR3 length, V gene, J gene, CDR3 protein.

14	TRBV7-2	TRBJ2-7	CASSWQGTNYEQYF
11	TRBV6-6	TRBJ1-4	CASSYREKLFF
14	TRBV5-6	TRBJ1-2	CASRYTRRTYGYTF
13	TRBV7-8	TRBJ2-7	CASSPSWGYEQYF
15	TRBV19	TRBJ1-5	CASSILTGSNQPQHF
16	TRBV19	TRBJ1-1	CARQGGRRGENTEAFF
14	TRBV10-3	TRBJ1-5	CAIRAQGSNQPQHF
12	TRBV15	TRBJ1-5	CATSRDRLAQHF
13	TRBV20-1	TRBJ1-1	CSARAGSLDQAFF
13	TRBV12-3/TRBV12-4	TRBJ1-1	CASSPRQEDGAVF
14	TRBV7-2	TRBJ2-2	CASSKTTNLRELFF
15	TRBV7-9	TRBJ2-7	CASSQISGGPYEQYF
12	TRBV29-1	TRBJ2-5	CSVGGREETQYF
15	TRBV6-6	TRBJ1-5	CASSIAGTGNQPQHF
15	TRBV29-1	TRBJ1-5	CSVALSGIGNQPQHF
17	TRBV10-1	NA	CASSPRGRGDGVYEQYF
15	TRBV19	TRBJ2-7	CASSTALTGPYEQYF
16	TRBV10-3	TRBJ1-1	CAISARRDRGNTEAFF
14	TRBV12-3/TRBV12-4	TRBJ2-7	CASSEDRARHEQYF
16	TRBV7-3	TRBJ2-2	CASSLRAGGGTGELFF
15	TRBV7-9	TRBJ2-5	CASSQDHYGEETQYF
14	TRBV11-2	TRBJ1-1	CASSLPLVYTEAFF
15	TRBV4-3	TRBJ2-7	CASSHYRRTGDEQYF
16	TRBV7-2	TRBJ1-2	CASSSQGGAMSYGHTF
16	TRBV19	TRBJ2-7	CASSIVGGRGAYEQYF
15	TRBV5-1	TRBJ2-7	CASSLAGQDYYEQYF
14	TRBV2	TRBJ2-5	CASSEGASRETQYF
17	TRBV20-1	TRBJ2-1	CSARGVILASSYNEQFF
14	TRBV9	TRBJ1-5	CASSASQEPGPQHF
16	TRBV15	TRBJ1-2	CATSRDQTGLNYGYTF
14	TRBV7-2	TRBJ2-7	CASSDTGNSYEQYF
12	TRBV12-3/TRBV12-4	TRBJ1-2	CASSLGPYGYTF
13	TRBV14	TRBJ1-1	CASSHGAGTEAFF
15	TRBV12-3/TRBV12-4	TRBJ2-5	CASRSGQGGQETQYF
13	TRBV11-1	TRBJ1-2	CASSLRPNYGYTF
15	TRBV5-1	TRBJ2-7	CASSLEGQGVAEQYF
14	TRBV15	TRBJ2-7	CATSREQGEYQQYF
14	TRBV15	TRBJ2-7	CATSTRTDSYEQYF
14	TRBV2	TRBJ2-5	CASSELVRGEAQYF
14	TRBV2	TRBJ1-2	CASESPGRDYGYTF
11	TRBV29-1	TRBJ1-2	CSVYTGGGYTF
12	TRBV19	TRBJ1-2	CASSISGTGYTF
17	TRBV7-2	TRBJ2-2	CASSPLGASTSGGELFF
15	TRBV12-3/TRBV12-4	TRBJ1-4	CASSPQPGTGEKLFF
17	TRBV7-9	TRBJ2-6	CASSLDGQGSGANVLTF
13	TRBV6-6	TRBJ2-3	CATKEAITDTQYF
14	TRBV25-1	TRBJ2-2	CASVVQIRDGELFF
14	TRBV19	TRBJ1-5	CASTLPGKLQPQHF
16	TRBV15	TRBJ2-2	CATSRWSSEGTGELFF
15	TRBV20-1	TRBJ2-5	CSARDRDIGLETQYF